Listed below are T cell receptor beta chains from one sample, sequenced in a study of control samples from healthy donors and cancer patients. Generated by immunoSEQ multiplex PCR, the TCRdb table keeps only in-frame clones and is missing some. Of 60,000 to 75,000 clones in the sample, approximately 89% were seen once. The sample comprised PBMCs. Source of these receptors: a man aged 55 to 69 with colorectal cancer. Each CDR3 is given with its conserved first and last residue. D genes are given only for firm matches. The size entry is marked missing in some rows and otherwise reads once, few, many or a size class.

CDR3 protein: CASSQDLRQGGTEAFF
CDR3 DNA: TGTGCCAGCAGCCAAGATTTGAGGCAGGGAGGCACTGAAGCTTTCTTT
V gene: TRBV4-2
D gene: NA
J gene: TRBJ1-1
clone size: NA

CDR3 protein: CATSAGGSYNSPLHF
CDR3 DNA: TGTGCCACCAGTGCCGGGGGATCCTATAATTCACCCCTCCACTTT
V gene: TRBV24-1
D gene: NA
J gene: TRBJ1-6
clone size: NA

CDR3 protein: CASSQGTVREETQYF
CDR3 DNA: TGTGCCAGCAGCCAAGGGACAGTCCGAGAAGAGACCCAGTACTTC
V gene: TRBV4-2
D gene: NA
J gene: TRBJ2-5
clone size: NA

CDR3 protein: CAWKGTGGTGELFF
CDR3 DNA: TGTGCCTGGAAAGGCACAGGAGGCACCGGGGAGCTGTTTTTT
V gene: TRBV30
D gene: NA
J gene: TRBJ2-2
clone size: NA

CDR3 protein: CASSPVARSYEQYF
CDR3 DNA: TGTGCCAGCAGCCCCGTGGCTAGGAGCTACGAGCAGTACTTC
V gene: TRBV7-2
D gene: NA
J gene: TRBJ2-7
clone size: NA

CDR3 protein: CASSLAGGRGSKEQYF
CDR3 DNA: TGCGCCAGCAGCTTGGCCGGTGGCAGGGGGTCGAAAGAGCAGTACTTC
V gene: TRBV5-1
D gene: TRBD1
J gene: TRBJ2-7
clone size: NA

CDR3 protein: CASRILAGDDSGANVLTF
CDR3 DNA: TGTGCCAGCAGAATTCTCGCGGGGGACGACTCTGGGGCCAACGTCCTGACTTTC
V gene: TRBV7-9
D gene: TRBD2
J gene: TRBJ2-6
clone size: NA

CDR3 protein: CASSQIPGGRETQYF
CDR3 DNA: TGTGCCAGCAGCCAAATCCCAGGGGGTAGGGAGACCCAGTACTTC
V gene: TRBV4-2
D gene: TRBD1
J gene: TRBJ2-5
clone size: NA

CDR3 protein: CASSSAGTGRNTIYF
CDR3 DNA: TGTGCCAGCAGTTCCGCCGGGACAGGGCGGAACACCATATATTTT
V gene: TRBV27
D gene: TRBD1
J gene: TRBJ1-3
clone size: NA

CDR3 protein: CASSQLSGGGTDTQYF
CDR3 DNA: TGCGCCAGCAGCCAGCTGTCGGGGGGCGGCACAGATACGCAGTATTTT
V gene: TRBV4-1
D gene: NA
J gene: TRBJ2-3
clone size: NA

CDR3 protein: CASSASTGGRETQYF
CDR3 DNA: TGTGCCAGCAGCGCCTCGACAGGGGGCCGGGAGACCCAGTACTTC
V gene: TRBV7-7
D gene: TRBD1
J gene: TRBJ2-5
clone size: NA

CDR3 protein: CASTVQWAENTGELFF
CDR3 DNA: TGTGCCAGCACCGTACAGTGGGCCGAGAACACCGGGGAGCTGTTTTTT
V gene: TRBV7-9
D gene: NA
J gene: TRBJ2-2
clone size: NA

CDR3 protein: CASSLGQGYLGETQYF
CDR3 DNA: TGTGCCAGCAGCTTGGGGCAGGGGTATCTAGGAGAGACCCAGTACTTC
V gene: TRBV5-6
D gene: NA
J gene: TRBJ2-5
clone size: NA

CDR3 protein: CAISQPGQKRGELFF
CDR3 DNA: TGTGCCATCAGCCAGCCGGGACAGAAACGCGGGGAGCTGTTTTTT
V gene: TRBV10-3
D gene: TRBD1
J gene: TRBJ2-2
clone size: NA

CDR3 protein: CSVGLGQRGGYTF
CDR3 DNA: TGCAGCGTTGGGCTCGGACAGAGAGGCGGCTACACCTTC
V gene: TRBV29-1
D gene: NA
J gene: TRBJ1-2
clone size: NA

CDR3 protein: CASSYRGRRAFF
CDR3 DNA: TGTGCCAGCAGTTACAGGGGGCGCAGGGCTTTCTTT
V gene: TRBV6-2/TRBV6-3
D gene: TRBD1
J gene: TRBJ1-1
clone size: few

CDR3 protein: CASSVQGTGNTIYF
CDR3 DNA: TGTGCCAGCAGCGTACAGGGTACAGGAAACACCATATATTTT
V gene: TRBV9
D gene: NA
J gene: TRBJ1-3
clone size: NA

CDR3 protein: CASGGGQGFYYGYTF
CDR3 DNA: TGTGCTAGTGGTGGGGGACAGGGGTTTTACTATGGCTACACCTTC
V gene: TRBV12-5
D gene: TRBD1
J gene: TRBJ1-2
clone size: NA

CDR3 protein: CASSLATGAYEQYF
CDR3 DNA: TGTGCCAGCAGCTTAGCCACAGGGGCCTACGAGCAGTACTTC
V gene: TRBV7-2
D gene: TRBD1
J gene: TRBJ2-7
clone size: NA

CDR3 protein: CASSVDRDRGTDTQYF
CDR3 DNA: TGCGCCAGCAGCGTGGACCGGGACAGGGGCACAGATACGCAGTATTTT
V gene: TRBV5-1
D gene: TRBD1
J gene: TRBJ2-3
clone size: NA

CDR3 protein: CASSFGGARNTEAFF
CDR3 DNA: TGTGCCAGCAGCTTTGGGGGGGCCCGGAACACTGAAGCTTTCTTT
V gene: TRBV5-4
D gene: NA
J gene: TRBJ1-1
clone size: NA

CDR3 protein: CASSPGGVNTGELFF
CDR3 DNA: TGCGCCAGCAGCCCCGGTGGGGTCAACACCGGGGAGCTGTTTTTT
V gene: TRBV5-1
D gene: NA
J gene: TRBJ2-2
clone size: NA

CDR3 protein: CASSQDTRDTQYF
CDR3 DNA: TGTGCCAGCAGCCAAGATACGCGAGATACGCAGTATTTT
V gene: TRBV4-2
D gene: NA
J gene: TRBJ2-3
clone size: NA

CDR3 protein: CASSTRGRENIQYF
CDR3 DNA: TGTGCCAGCAGCACCAGGGGGAGGGAAAACATTCAGTACTTC
V gene: TRBV6-2/TRBV6-3
D gene: NA
J gene: TRBJ2-4
clone size: NA

CDR3 protein: CASSTGGPGELFF
CDR3 DNA: TGTGCCAGCAGTACCGGGGGGCCCGGGGAGCTGTTTTTT
V gene: TRBV12-3/TRBV12-4
D gene: NA
J gene: TRBJ2-2
clone size: NA

CDR3 protein: CASSYRRLDTTDTQYF
CDR3 DNA: TGTGCCAGCAGTTACCGTCGACTAGACACCACAGATACGCAGTATTTT
V gene: TRBV6-5
D gene: NA
J gene: TRBJ2-3
clone size: NA

CDR3 protein: CSASPWTFSYEQYF
CDR3 DNA: TGCAGTGCTAGTCCGTGGACTTTCTCCTACGAGCAGTACTTC
V gene: TRBV20-1
D gene: NA
J gene: TRBJ2-7
clone size: once

CDR3 protein: CASSRDREGYTF
CDR3 DNA: TGTGCCAGCAGCCGGGACAGGGAAGGCTACACCTTC
V gene: TRBV7-8
D gene: TRBD1
J gene: TRBJ1-2
clone size: NA

CDR3 protein: CASSQGGYQETQYF
CDR3 DNA: TGCGCCAGCAGCCAAGGAGGGTACCAAGAGACCCAGTACTTC
V gene: TRBV4-1
D gene: NA
J gene: TRBJ2-5
clone size: NA

CDR3 protein: CASSLTGVTSAYEQYF
CDR3 DNA: TGTGCCAGCAGCCTCACAGGGGTAACCTCCGCCTACGAGCAGTACTTC
V gene: TRBV7-3
D gene: TRBD1
J gene: TRBJ2-7
clone size: NA

CDR3 protein: CASSLTGAYNQPQHF
CDR3 DNA: TGCGCCAGCAGCTTGACAGGGGCATACAATCAGCCCCAGCATTTT
V gene: TRBV5-1
D gene: TRBD1
J gene: TRBJ1-5
clone size: once

CDR3 protein: CAWSWAGNYGYTF
CDR3 DNA: TGTGCCTGGAGTTGGGCCGGTAACTATGGCTACACCTTC
V gene: TRBV30
D gene: NA
J gene: TRBJ1-2
clone size: NA

CDR3 protein: CASSQGSGTAYTEAFF
CDR3 DNA: TGTGCCAGCAGCCAAGGCTCCGGGACAGCGTACACTGAAGCTTTCTTT
V gene: TRBV3-1/TRBV3-2
D gene: TRBD1
J gene: TRBJ1-1
clone size: NA

CDR3 protein: CASSRGGQGNGYTF
CDR3 DNA: TGCGCCAGCAGCCGAGGGGGACAGGGGAATGGCTACACCTTC
V gene: TRBV4-3
D gene: TRBD1
J gene: TRBJ1-2
clone size: NA

CDR3 protein: CASKTMRGGANVLTF
CDR3 DNA: TGTGCCAGCAAGACCATGCGTGGTGGGGCCAACGTCCTGACTTTC
V gene: TRBV6-5
D gene: NA
J gene: TRBJ2-6
clone size: NA

CDR3 protein: CASSLAAGRGTDTQYF
CDR3 DNA: TGTGCCAGCAGCTTAGCGGCGGGCAGGGGGACAGATACGCAGTATTTT
V gene: TRBV7-6
D gene: TRBD1
J gene: TRBJ2-3
clone size: NA

CDR3 protein: CASSQDWRGARYQETQYF
CDR3 DNA: TGCGCCAGCAGCCAAGATTGGCGGGGGGCCCGGTACCAAGAGACCCAGTACTTC
V gene: TRBV4-3
D gene: TRBD2
J gene: TRBJ2-5
clone size: NA

CDR3 protein: CASSQMGQGAYEQYF
CDR3 DNA: TGTGCCAGTAGCCAAATGGGACAGGGGGCCTACGAGCAGTACTTC
V gene: TRBV19
D gene: TRBD1
J gene: TRBJ2-7
clone size: NA

CDR3 protein: CASSRPAGDAFSTDTQYF
CDR3 DNA: TGTGCCAGCAGCCGGCCAGCGGGGGACGCGTTTAGCACAGATACGCAGTATTTT
V gene: TRBV11-2
D gene: TRBD2
J gene: TRBJ2-3
clone size: NA

CDR3 protein: CASRLTRGRGVEQYF
CDR3 DNA: TGTGCCAGCAGATTAACCAGGGGCAGGGGTGTCGAGCAGTACTTC
V gene: TRBV6-5
D gene: NA
J gene: TRBJ2-7
clone size: NA

CDR3 protein: CASSFGAGFYGYTF
CDR3 DNA: TGTGCCAGCAGTTTCGGGGCAGGATTCTATGGCTACACCTTC
V gene: TRBV28
D gene: NA
J gene: TRBJ1-2
clone size: NA

CDR3 protein: CASSSSGTGRYEQYF
CDR3 DNA: TGTGCCAGCAGTTCCTCCGGGACAGGGCGGTACGAGCAGTACTTC
V gene: TRBV27
D gene: TRBD1
J gene: TRBJ2-7
clone size: NA

CDR3 protein: CASSPGQSYTF
CDR3 DNA: TGTGCCAGCAGCCCAGGACAGTCCTACACCTTC
V gene: TRBV5-8
D gene: NA
J gene: TRBJ1-2
clone size: NA

CDR3 protein: CASSADWTAYEQYF
CDR3 DNA: TGTGCCAGCAGCGCCGATTGGACGGCCTACGAGCAGTACTTC
V gene: TRBV2
D gene: NA
J gene: TRBJ2-7
clone size: few

CDR3 protein: CASSQEVSGYTF
CDR3 DNA: TGTGCCAGCAGCCAAGAGGTCAGTGGCTACACCTTC
V gene: TRBV3-1/TRBV3-2
D gene: NA
J gene: TRBJ1-2
clone size: once

CDR3 protein: CASSRLAGDTDTQYF
CDR3 DNA: TGTGCCAGCTCAAGACTAGCGGGGGACACAGATACGCAGTATTTT
V gene: TRBV18
D gene: TRBD2
J gene: TRBJ2-3
clone size: NA

CDR3 protein: CASSYGLAGINEQFF
CDR3 DNA: TGTGCCAGCAGCTATGGACTAGCGGGGATCAATGAGCAGTTCTTC
V gene: TRBV7-9
D gene: TRBD2
J gene: TRBJ2-1
clone size: NA

CDR3 protein: CASSRDLGETQYF
CDR3 DNA: TGTGCCAGCAGTCGGGACCTCGGAGAGACCCAGTACTTC
V gene: TRBV12-3/TRBV12-4
D gene: NA
J gene: TRBJ2-5
clone size: NA

CDR3 protein: CASSLQGKSSYEQYF
CDR3 DNA: TGTGCCAGCAGCTTGCAGGGAAAGAGCTCCTACGAGCAGTACTTC
V gene: TRBV5-4
D gene: NA
J gene: TRBJ2-7
clone size: NA

CDR3 protein: CASASLDGSEQYF
CDR3 DNA: TGTGCCAGCGCCTCCTTAGACGGAAGCGAGCAGTACTTC
V gene: TRBV11-2
D gene: NA
J gene: TRBJ2-7
clone size: NA

CDR3 protein: CASSYGVLAGAQETQYF
CDR3 DNA: TGTGCCAGCAGTTACGGTGTCCTAGCGGGGGCGCAAGAGACCCAGTACTTC
V gene: TRBV6-2/TRBV6-3
D gene: TRBD2
J gene: TRBJ2-5
clone size: NA

CDR3 protein: CASSHGASKDTQYF
CDR3 DNA: TGTGCCAGCAGCCACGGGGCTAGTAAAGATACGCAGTATTTT
V gene: TRBV5-4
D gene: NA
J gene: TRBJ2-3
clone size: NA

CDR3 protein: CASRPNQGANTEAFF
CDR3 DNA: TGTGCCAGCAGGCCTAATCAGGGGGCGAACACTGAAGCTTTCTTT
V gene: TRBV6-5
D gene: TRBD1
J gene: TRBJ1-1
clone size: NA

CDR3 protein: CAIRRGSGNTIYF
CDR3 DNA: TGTGCCATCCGGCGGGGCTCTGGAAACACCATATATTTT
V gene: TRBV12-3/TRBV12-4
D gene: NA
J gene: TRBJ1-3
clone size: NA

CDR3 protein: CASSLAGRSGGAGELFF
CDR3 DNA: TGTGCCAGCAGCTTGGCCGGTCGCAGCGGGGGGGCCGGGGAGCTGTTTTTT
V gene: TRBV5-6
D gene: TRBD2
J gene: TRBJ2-2
clone size: NA